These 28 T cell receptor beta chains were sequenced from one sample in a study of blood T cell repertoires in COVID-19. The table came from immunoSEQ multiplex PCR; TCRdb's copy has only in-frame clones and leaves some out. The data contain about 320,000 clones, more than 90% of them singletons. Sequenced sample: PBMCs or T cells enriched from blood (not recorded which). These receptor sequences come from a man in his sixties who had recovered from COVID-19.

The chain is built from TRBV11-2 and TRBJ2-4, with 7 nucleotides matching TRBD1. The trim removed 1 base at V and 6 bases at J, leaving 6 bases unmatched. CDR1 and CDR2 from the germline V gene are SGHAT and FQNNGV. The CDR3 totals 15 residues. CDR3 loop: CASSLVGSGGNIQYF. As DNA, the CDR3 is TGTGCCAGCAGCTTAGTAGGGTCAGGGGGAAACATTCAGTACTTC.

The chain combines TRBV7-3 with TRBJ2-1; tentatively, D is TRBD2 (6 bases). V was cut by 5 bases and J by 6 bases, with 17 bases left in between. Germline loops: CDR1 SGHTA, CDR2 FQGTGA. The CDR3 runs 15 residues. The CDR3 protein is CASSAGPGGVNEQFF. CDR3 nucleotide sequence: TGTGCCAGCAGCGCCGGCCCTGGAGGGGTCAATGAGCAGTTCTTC.

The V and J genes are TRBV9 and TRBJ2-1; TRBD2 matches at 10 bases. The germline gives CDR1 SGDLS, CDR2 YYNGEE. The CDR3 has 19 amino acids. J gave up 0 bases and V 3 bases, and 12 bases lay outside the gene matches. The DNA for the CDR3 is TGTGCCAGCAGCGGTAGCGGGGGGAAACGACTGAGCTCCTACAATGAGCAGTTCTTC. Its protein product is CASSGSGGKRLSSYNEQFF.

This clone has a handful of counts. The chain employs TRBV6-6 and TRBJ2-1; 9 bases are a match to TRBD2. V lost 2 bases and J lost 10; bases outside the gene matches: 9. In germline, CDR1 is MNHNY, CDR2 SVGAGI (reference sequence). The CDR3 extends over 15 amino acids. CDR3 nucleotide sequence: TGTGCCAGCAGTTACCGGCGTAGCGGGAGTAGAGAGCAGTTCTTC. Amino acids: CASSYRRSGSREQFF.

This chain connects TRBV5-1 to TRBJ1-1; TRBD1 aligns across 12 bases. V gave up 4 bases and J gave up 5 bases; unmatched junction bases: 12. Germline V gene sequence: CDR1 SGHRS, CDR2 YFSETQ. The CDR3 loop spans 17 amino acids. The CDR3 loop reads CASSTGTGGILLTEAFF. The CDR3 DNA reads TGCGCCAGCAGCACCGGGACAGGGGGCATTTTGTTGACTGAAGCTTTCTTT.

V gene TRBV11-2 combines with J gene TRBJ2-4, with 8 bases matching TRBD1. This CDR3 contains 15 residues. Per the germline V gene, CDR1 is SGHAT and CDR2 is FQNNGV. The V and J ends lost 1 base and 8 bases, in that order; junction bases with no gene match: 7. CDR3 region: CASSLADRGRDIQYF. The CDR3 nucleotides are TGTGCCAGCAGCTTAGCCGACAGGGGTAGGGACATTCAGTACTTC.

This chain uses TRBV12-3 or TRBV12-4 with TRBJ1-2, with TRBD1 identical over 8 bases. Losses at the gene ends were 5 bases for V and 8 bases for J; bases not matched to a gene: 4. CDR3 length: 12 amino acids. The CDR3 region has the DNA TGTGCCAGCAGTCCTGGGACAGGCGGCTACACCTTC. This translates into CASSPGTGGYTF.

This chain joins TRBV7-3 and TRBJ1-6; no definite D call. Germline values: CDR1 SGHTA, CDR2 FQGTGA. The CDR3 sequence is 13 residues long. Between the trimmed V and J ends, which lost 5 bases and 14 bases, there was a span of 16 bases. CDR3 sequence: CASSPVRGGTLHF. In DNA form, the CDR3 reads TGTGCCAGCAGCCCAGTAAGAGGAGGGACCCTCCACTTT.

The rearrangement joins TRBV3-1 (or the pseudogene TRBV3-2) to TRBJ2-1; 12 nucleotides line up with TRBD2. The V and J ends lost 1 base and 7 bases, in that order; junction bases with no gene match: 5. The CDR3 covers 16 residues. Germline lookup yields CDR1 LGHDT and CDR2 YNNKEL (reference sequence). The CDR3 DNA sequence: TGTGCCAGCAGCCAAGTCCTAGCGGGAGGGCCAAATGAGCAGTTCTTC. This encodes CASSQVLAGGPNEQFF.

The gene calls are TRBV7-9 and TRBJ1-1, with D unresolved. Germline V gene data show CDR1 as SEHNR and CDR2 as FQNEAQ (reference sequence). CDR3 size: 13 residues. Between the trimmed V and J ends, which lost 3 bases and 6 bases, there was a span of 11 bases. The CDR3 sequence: CASSFRLGAEAFF. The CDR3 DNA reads TGTGCCAGCAGCTTTCGACTCGGGGCTGAAGCTTTCTTT.

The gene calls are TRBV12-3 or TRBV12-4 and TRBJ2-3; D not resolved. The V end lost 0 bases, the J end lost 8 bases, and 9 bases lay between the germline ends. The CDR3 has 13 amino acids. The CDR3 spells CASSLAFPTTQYF. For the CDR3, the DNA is TGTGCCAGCAGTTTAGCGTTCCCTACTACGCAGTATTTT.

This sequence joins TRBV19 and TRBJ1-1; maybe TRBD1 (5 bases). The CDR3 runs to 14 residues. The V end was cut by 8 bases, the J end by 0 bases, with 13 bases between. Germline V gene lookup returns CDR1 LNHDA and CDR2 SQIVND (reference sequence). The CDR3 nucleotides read TGTGCCAGTCGAAACCGACAGATGAACACTGAAGCTTTCTTT. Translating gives CASRNRQMNTEAFF.

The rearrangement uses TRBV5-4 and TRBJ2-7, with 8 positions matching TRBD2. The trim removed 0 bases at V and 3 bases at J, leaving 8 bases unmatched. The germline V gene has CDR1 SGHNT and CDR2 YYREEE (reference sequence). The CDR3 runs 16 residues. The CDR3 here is CASSLDPRTSNYEQYF. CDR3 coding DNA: TGTGCCAGCAGCTTGGATCCTCGGACTAGCAACTACGAGCAGTACTTC.

The DNA for the CDR3 is TGCGCCAGCAGCCAAGTAGGACAGGGTAAGGGCTATGGCTACACCTTC. It is translated as CASSQVGQGKGYGYTF. V usage is TRBV4-1 and J usage is TRBJ1-2, with TRBD1 identical over 8 bases. The germline V gene encodes CDR1 MGHRA and CDR2 YSYEKL. V was pared by 1 base and J by 4 bases, with 8 bases of the junction left unmatched. The CDR3 is 16 residues long.

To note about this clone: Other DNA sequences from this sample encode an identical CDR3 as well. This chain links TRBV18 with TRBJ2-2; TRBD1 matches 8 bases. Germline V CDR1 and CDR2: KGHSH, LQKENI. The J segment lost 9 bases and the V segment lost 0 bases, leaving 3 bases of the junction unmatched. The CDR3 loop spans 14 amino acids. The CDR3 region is CASSPPQGAWELFF. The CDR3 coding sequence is TGTGCCAGCTCACCACCGCAGGGGGCTTGGGAGCTGTTTTTT.

CDR3 DNA sequence: TGTGCCAGCAGTTTAGCGGGGGGGTCAGAGACCCAGTACTTC. Its protein product is CASSLAGGSETQYF. The chain employs TRBV6-5 and TRBJ2-5; 11 nucleotides agree with TRBD2. Trimming cost V 4 bases and J 4 bases; bases outside gene matches: 2. The germline V gene has CDR1 MNHEY and CDR2 SVGAGI. This CDR3 spans 14 amino acids.

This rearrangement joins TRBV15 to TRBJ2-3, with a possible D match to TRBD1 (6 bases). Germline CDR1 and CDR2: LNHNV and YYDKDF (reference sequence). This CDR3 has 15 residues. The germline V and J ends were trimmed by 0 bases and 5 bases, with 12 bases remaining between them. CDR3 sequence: CATSRDKGTIDTQYF. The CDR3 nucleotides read TGTGCCACCAGCAGAGATAAGGGGACAATAGATACGCAGTATTTT.

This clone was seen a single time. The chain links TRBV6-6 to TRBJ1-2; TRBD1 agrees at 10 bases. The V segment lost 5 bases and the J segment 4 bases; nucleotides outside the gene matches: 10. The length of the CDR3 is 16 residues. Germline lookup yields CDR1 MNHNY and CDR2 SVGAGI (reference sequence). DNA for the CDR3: TGTGCCAGCAGTCCACTCCGGGACAGGGGAGGCTATGGCTACACCTTC. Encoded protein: CASSPLRDRGGYGYTF.

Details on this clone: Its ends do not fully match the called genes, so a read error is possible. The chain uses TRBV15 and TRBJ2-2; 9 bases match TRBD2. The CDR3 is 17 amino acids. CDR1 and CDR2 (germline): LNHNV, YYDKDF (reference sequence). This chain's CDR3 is CAISARGREGVIGELFF. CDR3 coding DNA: TGTGCCATCAGCGCCCGGGGGCGGGAGGGCGTGATCGGGGAGCTGTTTTTT.

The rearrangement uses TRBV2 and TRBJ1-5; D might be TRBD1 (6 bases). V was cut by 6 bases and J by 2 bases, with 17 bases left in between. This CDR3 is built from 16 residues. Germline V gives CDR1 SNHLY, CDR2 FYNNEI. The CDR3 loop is CASRRTENPRNQPQHF. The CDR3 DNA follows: TGTGCCAGCAGAAGGACAGAAAATCCCCGCAATCAGCCCCAGCATTTT.

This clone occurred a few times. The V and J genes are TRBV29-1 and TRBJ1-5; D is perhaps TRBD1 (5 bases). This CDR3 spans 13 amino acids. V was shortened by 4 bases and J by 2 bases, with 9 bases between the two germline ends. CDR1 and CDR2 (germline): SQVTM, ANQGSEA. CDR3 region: CSVARDGNQPQHF. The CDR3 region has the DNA TGCAGCGTTGCCAGGGATGGCAATCAGCCCCAGCATTTT.

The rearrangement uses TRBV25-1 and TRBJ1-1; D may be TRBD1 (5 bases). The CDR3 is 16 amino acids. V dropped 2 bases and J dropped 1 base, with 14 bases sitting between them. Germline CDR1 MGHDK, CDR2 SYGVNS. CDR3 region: CASSEDKGFKNTEAFF. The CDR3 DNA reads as TGTGCCAGCAGTGAAGATAAGGGGTTCAAGAACACTGAAGCTTTCTTT.

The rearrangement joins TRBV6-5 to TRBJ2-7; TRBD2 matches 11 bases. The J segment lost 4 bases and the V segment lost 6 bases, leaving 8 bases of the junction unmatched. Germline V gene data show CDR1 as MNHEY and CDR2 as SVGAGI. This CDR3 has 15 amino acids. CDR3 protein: CASRASGRTGYEQYF. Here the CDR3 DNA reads TGTGCCAGCAGGGCTAGCGGGAGGACCGGATACGAGCAGTACTTC.

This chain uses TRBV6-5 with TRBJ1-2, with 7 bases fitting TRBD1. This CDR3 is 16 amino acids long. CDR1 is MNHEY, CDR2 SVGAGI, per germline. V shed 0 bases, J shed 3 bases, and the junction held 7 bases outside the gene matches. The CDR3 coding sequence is TGTGCCAGCAGTTACTCAGGGGGCGGAGGGTACTATGGCTACACCTTC. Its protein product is CASSYSGGGGYYGYTF.

In nucleotides, the CDR3 is TGTGCCAGCAGTGAATCCGGGGGAAGTGATGGCTACACCTTC. Amino acid sequence: CASSESGGSDGYTF. The J gene is TRBJ1-2, the V gene TRBV2, with D perhaps TRBD1 (5 bases). The V gene's germline CDR1 is SNHLY and CDR2 FYNNEI. The CDR3 is 14 amino acids. The V gene lost 2 bases and the J gene lost 6 bases, with 13 bases spanning the gap.

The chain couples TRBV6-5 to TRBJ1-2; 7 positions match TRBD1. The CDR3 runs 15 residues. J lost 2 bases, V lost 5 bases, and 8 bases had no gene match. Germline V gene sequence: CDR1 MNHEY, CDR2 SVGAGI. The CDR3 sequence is CASSPLGTANYGYTF. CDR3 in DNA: TGTGCCAGCAGTCCCCTGGGGACAGCCAACTATGGCTACACCTTC.

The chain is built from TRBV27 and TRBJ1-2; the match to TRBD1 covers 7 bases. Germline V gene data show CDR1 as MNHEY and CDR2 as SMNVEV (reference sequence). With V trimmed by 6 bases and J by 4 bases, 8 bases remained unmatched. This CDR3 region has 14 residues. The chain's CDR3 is CASSDGQATYGYTF. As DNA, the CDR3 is TGTGCCAGCAGCGACGGACAGGCTACCTATGGCTACACCTTC.

The chain's CDR3 is CASSEYSGINSPLHF. Here the CDR3 DNA reads TGTGCCAGCAGTGAATACTCGGGGATTAATTCACCCCTCCACTTT. V gene TRBV25-1 combines with J gene TRBJ1-6; D remains ambiguous. Trimming left V 0 bases short and J 6 bases short, with 9 bases between. The CDR3 spans 15 residues. Germline V CDR1 and CDR2: MGHDK, SYGVNS.